This T cell receptor (beta chain) was recorded in a study of control samples from healthy donors and cancer patients (TCRdb year 2020). About this clone: This receptor's antigen is unknown. No base quality values were provided; no much bigger clone lies one nucleotide off.

Library preparation was by the immunoSEQ multiplex PCR assay. TCRdb provides this immuneACCESS table in a form limited to in-frame rearrangements. Some clones are lacking; in checked studies, under half of them reflect an unresolved V gene, and why the rest are absent is not known. A total of some 14,000 clones appear in this sample, about 77% of them only once. Of the sample, approximately 8% is held by the ten largest clones. Trimming takes 0 bases from V and 2 bases from J, and the germline ends sit 14 bases apart. CDR1 is given as SGHAT and CDR2 as FQNNGV, both from the germline V gene. The CDR3 goes from the cysteine to the phenylalanine over 17 residues. Only CDR3 DNA is held: 51 bases, read in frame from base 1.

The sequence links TRBV11-2 to TRBJ1-5; tentative D gene TRBD1, with 5 bases matching. The sequence was obtained from a male donor with melanoma. The sequencing input was formalin-fixed, paraffin-embedded tissue. CDR3 protein: CASSLDQTAFGNQPQHF. The nucleotide sequence reads TGTGCCAGCAGCTTAGATCAGACAGCTTTTGGCAATCAGCCCCAGCATTTT.